This T cell receptor beta chain was recovered during a study of monozygotic twins with inflammatory bowel disease. Study-wide results and caveats: Researchers reported no repertoire similarity difference between concordant and discordant twins, possibly from limited power.

The CDR3 covers 16 residues. Germline-derived CDR1 and CDR2 are SEHNR and FQNEAQ (reference sequence). Notes on this clonotype: What it binds is not known.

In preparing each TCR library, about 3,700 ng of total RNA was used. Each CDR3 protein gets one entry in TCRdb, which reprocessed the 5' RACE reads and gives no DNA. Its clone listing holds under 350,000 distinct CDR3 sequences. This receptor was taken from a human donor with ulcerative colitis or Crohn's disease, or a healthy co-twin of an affected twin (not recorded which). The chain couples TRBV7-9 to TRBJ2-7; TCRdb picks TRBD2, but there is no DNA to check that call. Sequencing used blood. The chain's CDR3 is CASSFSVGGGANEQYF.